The rows below give T cell receptor beta chains drawn from one sample of a study of blood T cells in healthy people across ages. In TCRdb, the 5' RACE reads were re-called with MiXCR into one record per CDR3 protein. In the table there are about 930,000 distinct CDR3 sequences, about 29% of which are singletons. A further study also used this sample, focusing on T cells of mothers and their children.

Sequenced material: blood. Every receptor here comes from a woman aged 40 to 50 in good health. The CDR3 runs from the conserved cysteine through the conserved F or W. A D gene is named only where the DNA matches it firmly. Only part of the rows carry a size: once, few, many, or a class if the clone is expanded.

J	D	size	V	CDR3	DNA
TRBJ2-5	TRBD2	many	TRBV29-1	CSVPGLAGEPGAFKTQYF	TGCAGCGTTCCAGGACTAGCGGGCGAACCCGGGGCCTTTAAGACCCAGTACTTC
TRBJ1-2	TRBD1	.	TRBV20-1	CSASSPGTGNYGYTF	TGCAGTGCTAGTAGTCCCGGGACAGGGAACTATGGCTACACCTTC
TRBJ1-1	.	.	TRBV7-9	CASSLGELWNTEAFF	TGTGCCAGCAGCTTAGGGGAACTTTGGAACACTGAAGCTTTCTTT
TRBJ2-5	.	once	TRBV7-9	CASSSSQTQYF	TGTGCCAGCAGCTCCTCCCAGACCCAGTACTTC
TRBJ1-1	.	few	TRBV6-5	CASSYKDGLRAEAFF	TGTGCCAGCAGTTACAAGGACGGGCTACGCGCTGAAGCTTTCTTT
TRBJ1-2	.	few	TRBV5-1	CASSLGSGVVHGYTF	TGCGCCAGCAGCTTGGGGTCAGGGGTCGTACATGGCTACACCTTC
TRBJ2-3	TRBD1	.	TRBV24-1	CATSDPRQGARGESTDTQYF	TGTGCCACCAGTGATCCCAGACAGGGGGCGCGTGGTGAGAGCACAGATACGCAGTATTTT
TRBJ2-1	TRBD1	many	TRBV7-2	CASSLATGGQQFF	TGTGCCAGCAGCTTAGCGACAGGGGGACAGCAGTTCTTC
TRBJ2-5	.	few	TRBV12-3/TRBV12-4	CASSLSGTTLRTQYF	TGTGCCAGCAGTTTGTCAGGGACCACCCTTCGGACCCAGTACTTC
TRBJ2-7	.	.	TRBV7-2	CASSLDVVVERVPGFYEQYF	TGTGCCAGCAGCTTAGACGTGGTGGTCGAAAGAGTACCGGGATTCTACGAGCAGTACTTC
TRBJ1-5	.	.	TRBV28	CASSFTPGEEKGDRAQHF	TGTGCCAGCAGTTTCACACCAGGGGAGGAAAAGGGGGATAGGGCCCAGCATTTT
TRBJ2-1	.	.	TRBV7-9	CASSLGGTFRDEQFF	TGTGCCAGCAGCTTAGGGGGGACGTTTCGTGATGAGCAGTTCTTC
TRBJ1-5	.	.	TRBV7-9	CASSLFAYQPQHF	TGTGCCAGCAGCTTATTCGCTTATCAGCCCCAGCATTTT
TRBJ1-2	TRBD1	.	TRBV7-3	CASSLTGGADGYTF	TGTGCCAGCAGCTTGACAGGGGGCGCCGATGGCTACACCTTC
TRBJ2-7	.	few	TRBV7-3	CASSLQGSGSYEQYF	TGTGCCAGCAGCCTGCAGGGGTCCGGCTCCTACGAGCAGTACTTC
TRBJ1-5	.	.	TRBV5-7	CASSWRKGNSQPQHF	TGTGCCAGCAGCTGGCGGAAGGGGAATAGTCAGCCCCAGCATTTT
TRBJ2-7	TRBD1	many	TRBV29-1	CSVEWDSNYEQYF	TGCAGCGTTGAGTGGGACAGCAACTACGAGCAGTACTTC
TRBJ2-5	TRBD1	few	TRBV6-1	CAGSEGTGRETQYF	TGTGCCGGCAGTGAAGGGACAGGGCGGGAGACCCAGTACTTC
TRBJ2-7	TRBD2	.	TRBV4-3	CASSQDLSWGGLVENTYEQYF	TGCGCCAGCAGCCAAGATCTCTCGTGGGGAGGACTAGTGGAGAACACCTACGAGCAGTACTTC
TRBJ2-4	TRBD1	many	TRBV7-9	CASSLFSGGYKNIQYF	TGTGCCAGCAGCTTATTTTCAGGGGGCTACAAAAACATTCAGTACTTC